The source of this TCR beta chain is a study of CD8+CD57+ T cells in acquired aplastic anemia. On the study more broadly: The sorted CD4+ and CD8+ cells yielded an average roughly 3 ug of DNA.

TCR beta VDJ combinations and CDR3 sequences were profiled from genomic DNA. TCRdb processed the reads anew with MiXCR; each CDR3 protein has one entry. Of a few hundred thousand distinct CDR3 sequences in the sample, less than 60% were seen once. The CDR3 consists of 17 residues. V lost 6 bases and J lost 2, with 21 bases in between. Germline CDR1 LNHDA, CDR2 SQIVND (reference sequence). Patients included in sequencing had previously demonstrated CD8+CD57+ cell expansion by flow cytometry. The study sampled blood from patients who had received no therapy. For this clonotype: Its specificity is unknown.

Study-wide points: A set of roughly 27 CD8+ CDR3 sequences was shared between patients and controls, and these sequences appeared highly expressed in patients.

The sequenced material came from sorted CD4+, CD8+, or CD8+CD57+ T cells (not recorded which) from PBMCs. The chain links TRBV19 to TRBJ2-3; D not resolved. The source is a human donor with aplastic anemia. The CDR3 DNA is TGTGCCAGTAGCCCTCACCGGCCAGTCCCTGACACAGATACGCAGTATTTT. Its protein product is CASSPHRPVPDTDTQYF.